The 23 T cell receptor beta chains reported below all come from one sample, sequenced in a study of T cell changes during pregnancy in multiple sclerosis. Clones were read by immunoSEQ multiplex PCR, and TCRdb kept only the in-frame ones, dropping some. The sample has 85,000 to 130,000 clones; about 89% are singletons. Specimen: peripheral blood, collected before pregnancy. These receptors were collected from a female donor with multiple sclerosis, enrolled in a pregnancy study.

In nucleotides, the CDR3 is TGTGCCTGGAGTCTAGGGGGCCTGGATGGCTACACCTTC. Translation gives CAWSLGGLDGYTF. V gene TRBV30 combines with J gene TRBJ1-2, with 7 positions matching TRBD1. Germline V gives CDR1 GTSNPN, CDR2 SVGIG (reference sequence). V gave up 2 bases and J gave up 6 bases; unmatched junction bases: 6. This CDR3 contains 13 residues.

The V and J genes are TRBV7-8 and TRBJ2-5, with TRBD2 matching over 8 bases. Germline CDR1 and CDR2: SGHVS and FQNEAQ. V lost 3 bases, J lost 4 bases, and 16 bases stayed unmatched. The CDR3 loop spans 18 amino acids. In nucleotides, the CDR3 is TGTGCCAGCAGCTTCCTCGTTTTGAGCGGGAGACGGGTAGAGACCCAGTACTTC. It translates to CASSFLVLSGRRVETQYF.

The chain links TRBV6-1 to TRBJ1-2; D ambiguous. CDR1 MNHNS and CDR2 SASEGT come from the germline V gene. The CDR3 runs to 13 residues. Trimming removed 1 base at V and 3 bases at J, with 6 bases between. In DNA, the CDR3 is TGTGCCAGCAGTGAAGGGGCCGACTATGGCTACACCTTC. This sequence encodes CASSEGADYGYTF.

The rearrangement joins TRBV27 to TRBJ2-1, with 10 positions matching TRBD2. V dropped 5 bases and J dropped 5; count of bases not matched to a gene: 3. Germline V gene sequence: CDR1 MNHEY, CDR2 SMNVEV (reference sequence). This CDR3 is built from 14 residues. The CDR3 spells CASSQLAGDNEQFF. CDR3 bases: TGTGCCAGCAGTCAGCTAGCGGGAGACAATGAGCAGTTCTTC.

The chain recombines TRBV6-4 with TRBJ1-2; 7 bases align to TRBD1. This CDR3 is built from 14 residues. Germline loops: CDR1 MRHNA, CDR2 SNTAGT. V lost 5 bases, J lost 7 bases, and 10 bases stayed unmatched. The CDR3 coding sequence is TGTGCCAGCAGTCCCGGGACAGCCGGCTTTGGCTACACCTTC. The encoded protein is CASSPGTAGFGYTF.

V and J are TRBV4-1 and TRBJ1-5, with a tentative D call TRBD1 (5 bases). Trimming removed 4 bases from V and 6 bases from J, with 16 bases in between. CDR1 MGHRA and CDR2 YSYEKL come from the germline V gene. The CDR3 runs to 15 residues. This chain's CDR3 is CASSPDQGLGQPQHF. As DNA, the CDR3 is TGCGCCAGCAGCCCCGACCAGGGTCTTGGTCAGCCCCAGCATTTT.

The rearrangement uses TRBV6-8 and TRBJ2-3; 9 nucleotides agree with TRBD1. Germline assignment: CDR1 MNHGY and CDR2 SAAAGT. Losses at the gene ends were 0 bases for V and 3 bases for J; bases not matched to a gene: 4. The CDR3 consists of 16 residues. The CDR3 DNA is TGTGCCAGCAGTTACTCCAAGGACAGGGGTACAGATACGCAGTATTTT. Protein: CASSYSKDRGTDTQYF.

About this clone: The sample holds other DNA sequences that translate to the same CDR3. The V and J genes are TRBV19 and TRBJ2-1, with 8 bases identical to TRBD1. This CDR3 spans 16 amino acids. The junction had 10 bases not matched to a gene; V was cut back by 6 bases and J by 3 bases. The germline gives CDR1 LNHDA, CDR2 SQIVND (reference sequence). CDR3 sequence reads: CASSIPRGPSYNEQFF. CDR3 DNA: TGTGCCAGTAGCATCCCCAGGGGGCCGAGCTACAATGAGCAGTTCTTC.

The V call is TRBV6-5, the J call TRBJ2-7, with D uncertain. CDR3 length equals 11 residues. The V gene's germline CDR1 is MNHEY and CDR2 SVGAGI. The V end was cut by 2 bases, the J end by 5 bases, with 4 bases between. The CDR3 protein is CASSYLHEQYF. CDR3 in DNA: TGTGCCAGCAGTTACCTTCACGAGCAGTACTTC.

The chain uses TRBV10-2 and TRBJ2-1; weak D call: TRBD1 (6 bases). Germline V gene data show CDR1 as WSHSY and CDR2 as SAAADI. CDR3 length equals 13 residues. V lost 6 bases to trimming and J lost 3 bases, with 9 bases between them. The CDR3 DNA sequence: TGCGCCAGCAGGGACAGACGCTACAATGAGCAGTTCTTC. Translating it yields CASRDRRYNEQFF.

The CDR3 sequence: CASSSGLAVSTDTQYF. Written as DNA, the CDR3 is TGTGCCAGCAGCTCGGGACTAGCGGTTAGCACAGATACGCAGTATTTT. This sequence joins TRBV7-6 and TRBJ2-3, with TRBD2 matching over 11 bases. The germline CDR1 and CDR2 sequences are SGHVS and FNYEAQ. The J segment lost 0 bases and the V segment lost 4 bases, leaving 3 bases of the junction unmatched. The CDR3 is 16 residues long.

V is TRBV9 and J is TRBJ2-5, with D possibly TRBD2 on 6 matching bases. CDR3 length equals 12 residues. V was trimmed by 3 bases and J by 5 bases, leaving 8 bases between them. Germline V gene data show CDR1 as SGDLS and CDR2 as YYNGEE. The CDR3: CASSGGGETQYF. The CDR3 nucleotides read TGTGCCAGCAGCGGTGGAGGGGAGACCCAGTACTTC.

V is TRBV11-3 and J is TRBJ2-7, with 10 bases identical to TRBD2. This CDR3 spans 12 amino acids. Trimming cost V 8 bases and J 5 bases; bases outside gene matches: 3. CDR1 and CDR2 (germline): SGHNT, YENEEA. CDR3: CASSSGSHEQYF. The CDR3 nucleotides read TGTGCCAGCTCTAGCGGGAGCCACGAGCAGTACTTC.

The rearrangement links TRBV23-1 to TRBJ1-4; D may be TRBD1 (5 bases). TRBV23-1 is noted as an ORF with a role that remains uncertain. This CDR3 has 14 amino acids. V was shortened by 6 bases and J by 11 bases, with 19 bases between the two germline ends. The CDR3 is CASRKTRGGSKLFF. CDR3 sequence (DNA): TGCGCCAGCAGAAAAACTCGTGGGGGGTCCAAACTGTTTTTT.

V and J are TRBV4-2 and TRBJ2-7; 7 bases are a match to TRBD1. This CDR3 contains 14 residues. V trimming: 4 bases; J trimming: 2 bases; junction bases outside the gene matches: 5. Germline CDR1 LGHNA, CDR2 YNFKEQ. Here the CDR3 reads CASSPGTAAYEQYF. The CDR3 bases are TGTGCCAGCAGCCCCGGGACAGCCGCCTACGAGCAGTACTTC.

This clone was detected only once. V gene TRBV10-1 combines with J gene TRBJ2-5, with 12 positions matching TRBD2. Trimming removed 2 bases from V and 5 bases from J; junction bases left unmatched: 15. The CDR3 is 19 residues long. From germline, CDR1 is WNHNN and CDR2 SYGVQD (reference sequence). DNA for the CDR3: TGCGCCAGCAGTGAGAGGACTAGCGGGGAGACGGGCGGAGGGGAGACCCAGTACTTC. Amino acids: CASSERTSGETGGGETQYF.

V is TRBV27 and J is TRBJ2-3, with TRBD2 as a possible D gene (6 bases). The CDR3 is 18 residues long. V lost 0 bases to trimming and J lost 3 bases, with 19 bases between them. CDR1 is MNHEY, CDR2 SMNVEV, per germline (reference sequence). DNA for the CDR3: TGTGCCAGCAGTTTATCGACGGGGTGGCGGGACGGAACAGATACGCAGTATTTT. Its translation: CASSLSTGWRDGTDTQYF.

V usage is TRBV29-1 and J usage is TRBJ1-2; TRBD1 is a possible D gene (6 bases). The CDR3 contains 15 residues. Trimming removed 7 bases from V and 1 base from J, with 19 bases in between. Germline-derived CDR1 and CDR2 are SQVTM and ANQGSEA. CDR3 in DNA: TGCAGCGCCGCGGCACCGACAGGCCTTAACTATGGCTACACCTTC. It codes for CSAAAPTGLNYGYTF.

This clone was recorded once. The chain carries TRBV9 and TRBJ2-1; TRBD2 agrees at 10 bases. This CDR3 contains 16 residues. CDR1 is SGDLS and CDR2 is YYNGEE in the germline V gene. J lost 5 bases, V lost 3 bases, and 8 bases had no gene match. CDR3 in amino acids: CASSGPGTSVNNEQFF. CDR3 nucleotides: TGTGCCAGCAGCGGCCCGGGGACTAGCGTCAACAATGAGCAGTTCTTC.

The chain carries TRBV2 and TRBJ2-1; 10 bases line up with TRBD2. The CDR3 covers 14 residues. From germline, CDR1 is SNHLY and CDR2 FYNNEI. V lost 7 bases to trimming and J lost 10 bases; unmatched junction nucleotides: 10. Here the CDR3 reads CASNGLAALQEQFF. CDR3 DNA sequence: TGTGCCAGCAACGGACTAGCGGCACTTCAAGAGCAGTTCTTC.

The V and J genes are TRBV9 and TRBJ2-6; tentative D call: TRBD1 (6 bases). Trimming removed 5 bases from V and 0 bases from J, with 9 bases in between. CDR1 is SGDLS and CDR2 is YYNGEE in the germline V gene. The CDR3 spans 15 residues. CDR3 protein: CASRRTASGANVLTF. The CDR3 DNA reads TGTGCCAGCAGACGGACAGCCTCTGGGGCCAACGTCCTGACTTTC.

V is TRBV19 and J is TRBJ2-7; D is ambiguous. This CDR3 region has 15 residues. CDR1 LNHDA and CDR2 SQIVND come from the germline V gene (reference sequence). V lost 3 bases, J lost 2 bases, and 14 bases lay in between. CDR3 coding DNA: TGTGCCAGTAGTATGGGCAGGTCAATTACCTACGAGCAGTACTTC. It yields the protein CASSMGRSITYEQYF. The full variable domain, in which reference TRBV19 and TRBJ2-7 provide the parts outside the CDR3, is DGGITQSPKYLFRKEGQNVTLSCEQNLNHDAMYWYRQDPGQGLRLIYYSQIVNDFQKGDIAEGYSVSREKKESFPLTVTSAQKNPTAFYLCASSMGRSITYEQYFGPGTRLTVT.

The V gene is TRBV9, the J gene TRBJ2-2, with 8 bases aligning to TRBD1. Germline trimming cut 7 bases from V and 3 bases from J; bases unmatched to any gene: 2. CDR3 length: 13 residues. CDR1 is SGDLS and CDR2 is YYNGEE in the germline V gene. CDR3 nucleotides: TGTGCCAGCGGGACAGGAGACACCGGGGAGCTGTTTTTT. Translation: CASGTGDTGELFF.